This TCR beta chain comes out of a study of PD-1 blockade in classical Hodgkin lymphoma. All trial patients relapsed after autologous stem cell transplantation. Trimming at V came to 3 bases and at J to 1 base, leaving 1 base not matched to a gene. Germline V CDR1 and CDR2: LNHDA, SQIVND (reference sequence). The CDR3 totals 14 residues. About this clone: Its antigen remains unknown.

Here immunoSEQ multiplex PCR was the method, and the copy in TCRdb shows in-frame clones only, minus some. Of around 26,000 clones listed, around 80% are singletons. Findings and limits, study-wide: Patients with an early start, nivolumab under 1 year after ASCT, were excluded.

Sequencing used peripheral blood mononuclear cells (PBMCs), obtained before the second cycle of nivolumab. The TCR originated in a human donor with classical Hodgkin lymphoma. The V gene is TRBV19, the J gene TRBJ2-3, with 7 bases identical to TRBD2. CDR3: CASSIGLGTDTQYF. The CDR3 DNA reads as TGTGCCAGTAGTATCGGACTAGGCACAGATACGCAGTATTTT.